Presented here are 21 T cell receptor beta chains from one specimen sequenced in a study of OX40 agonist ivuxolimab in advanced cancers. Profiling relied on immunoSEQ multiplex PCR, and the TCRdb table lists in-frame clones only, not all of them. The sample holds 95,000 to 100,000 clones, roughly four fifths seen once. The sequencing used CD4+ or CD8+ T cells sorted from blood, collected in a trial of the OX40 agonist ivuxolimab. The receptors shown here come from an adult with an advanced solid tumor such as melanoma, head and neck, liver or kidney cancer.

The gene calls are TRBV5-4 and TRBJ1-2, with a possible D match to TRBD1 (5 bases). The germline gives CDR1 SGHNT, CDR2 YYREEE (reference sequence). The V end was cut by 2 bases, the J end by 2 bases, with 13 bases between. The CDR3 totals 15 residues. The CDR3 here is CASSFSATENYGYTF. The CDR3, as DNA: TGTGCCAGCAGCTTCTCCGCGACAGAGAACTATGGCTACACCTTC.

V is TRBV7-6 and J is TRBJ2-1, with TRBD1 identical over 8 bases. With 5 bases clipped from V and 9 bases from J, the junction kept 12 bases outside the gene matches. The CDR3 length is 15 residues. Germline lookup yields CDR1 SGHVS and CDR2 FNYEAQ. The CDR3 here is CASSTRSGQGTEQFF. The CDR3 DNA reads TGTGCCAGCAGCACTAGGAGCGGACAGGGTACTGAGCAGTTCTTC.

CDR3 bases: TGCAGTGCTCTAAGGCCAGACGGCTACACCTTC. It is translated as CSALRPDGYTF. The J gene is TRBJ1-2, the V gene TRBV20-1; D gene ambiguous. This CDR3 has 11 residues. Germline CDR1 is DFQATT and CDR2 is SNEGSKA (reference sequence). V was cut by 5 bases and J by 8 bases, with 12 bases left in between.

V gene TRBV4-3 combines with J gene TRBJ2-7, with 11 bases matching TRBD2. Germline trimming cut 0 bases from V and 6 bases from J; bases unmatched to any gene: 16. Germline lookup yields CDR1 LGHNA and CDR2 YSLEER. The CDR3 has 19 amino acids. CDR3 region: CASSQDSGVGASGGREQYF. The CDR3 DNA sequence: TGCGCCAGCAGCCAAGATAGCGGGGTCGGGGCTAGCGGGGGGCGCGAGCAGTACTTC.

The CDR3 protein is CASSILAGGQGDTQYF. DNA for the CDR3: TGTGCCAGCAGCATACTAGCGGGGGGGCAGGGAGATACGCAGTATTTT. The chain uses TRBV11-2 and TRBJ2-3, with 13 bases fitting TRBD2. Losses at the gene ends were 5 bases for V and 5 bases for J; bases not matched to a gene: 7. Germline V gene sequence: CDR1 SGHAT, CDR2 FQNNGV. The CDR3 covers 16 residues.

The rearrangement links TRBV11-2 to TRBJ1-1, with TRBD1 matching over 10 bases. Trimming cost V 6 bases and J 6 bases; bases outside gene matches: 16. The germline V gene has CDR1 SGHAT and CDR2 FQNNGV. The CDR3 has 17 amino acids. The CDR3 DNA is TGTGCCAGCAGTTTTAGGGGACAGGGGACCCCGGCCCCTGAAGCTTTCTTT. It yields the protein CASSFRGQGTPAPEAFF.

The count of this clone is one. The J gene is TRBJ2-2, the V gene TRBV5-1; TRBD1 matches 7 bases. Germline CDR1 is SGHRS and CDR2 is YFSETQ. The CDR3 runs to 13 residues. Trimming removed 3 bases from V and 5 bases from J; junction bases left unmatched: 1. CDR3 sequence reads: CASSWDRTGELFF. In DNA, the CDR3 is TGCGCCAGCAGCTGGGACAGAACCGGGGAGCTGTTTTTT.

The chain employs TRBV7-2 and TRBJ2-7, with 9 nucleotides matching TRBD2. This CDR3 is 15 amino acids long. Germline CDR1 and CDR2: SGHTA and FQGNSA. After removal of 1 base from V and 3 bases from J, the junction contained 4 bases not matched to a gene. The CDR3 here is CASSLGPSGNYEQYF. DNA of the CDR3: TGTGCCAGCAGCTTAGGTCCTAGCGGGAACTACGAGCAGTACTTC.

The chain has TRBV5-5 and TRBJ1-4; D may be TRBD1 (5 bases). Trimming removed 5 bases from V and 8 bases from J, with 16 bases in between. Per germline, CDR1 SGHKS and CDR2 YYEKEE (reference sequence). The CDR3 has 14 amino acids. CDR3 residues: CASRRVQGNEKLFF. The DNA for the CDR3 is TGTGCCAGCAGGAGGGTCCAGGGTAACGAAAAACTGTTTTTT.

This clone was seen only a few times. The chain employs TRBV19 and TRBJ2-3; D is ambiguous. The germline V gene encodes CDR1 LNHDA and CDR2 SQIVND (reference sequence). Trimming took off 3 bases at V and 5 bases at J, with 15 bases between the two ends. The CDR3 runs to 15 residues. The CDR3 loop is CASSIRPTTGDTQYF. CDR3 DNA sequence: TGTGCCAGTAGTATCCGCCCTACCACCGGAGATACGCAGTATTTT.

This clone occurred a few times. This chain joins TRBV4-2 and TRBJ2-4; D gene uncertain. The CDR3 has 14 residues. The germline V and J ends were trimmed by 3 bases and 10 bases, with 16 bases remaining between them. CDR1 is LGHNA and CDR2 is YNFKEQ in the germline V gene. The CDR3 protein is CASSHVYLPGIQYF. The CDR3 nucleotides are TGTGCCAGCAGCCATGTTTACCTCCCTGGAATTCAGTACTTC.

The CDR3 protein is CASSFLAGFSTDTQYF. In DNA, the CDR3 is TGTGCCAGCAGCTTTTTAGCGGGGTTTAGCACAGATACGCAGTATTTT. V gene TRBV7-2 combines with J gene TRBJ2-3; TRBD2 matches 8 bases. With V trimmed by 3 bases and J by 0 bases, 5 bases remained unmatched. The CDR3 spans 16 residues. CDR1 and CDR2 (germline): SGHTA, FQGNSA.

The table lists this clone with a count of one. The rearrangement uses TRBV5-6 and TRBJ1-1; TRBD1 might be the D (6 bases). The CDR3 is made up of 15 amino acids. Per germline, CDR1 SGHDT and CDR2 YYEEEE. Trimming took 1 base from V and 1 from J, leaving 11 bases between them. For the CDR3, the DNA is TGTGCCAGCAGCTTGCCCCGGACAGCGAACACTGAAGCTTTCTTT. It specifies CASSLPRTANTEAFF.

CDR3 sequence reads: CASSPPGQGNHEQYF. Written as DNA, the CDR3 is TGTGCCAGCAGCCCCCCGGGACAGGGAAACCACGAGCAGTACTTC. The V and J genes are TRBV28 and TRBJ2-7; 9 positions agree with TRBD1. This CDR3 has 15 residues. Germline assignment: CDR1 MDHEN and CDR2 SYDVKM. The trim removed 6 bases at V and 5 bases at J, leaving 11 bases unmatched.

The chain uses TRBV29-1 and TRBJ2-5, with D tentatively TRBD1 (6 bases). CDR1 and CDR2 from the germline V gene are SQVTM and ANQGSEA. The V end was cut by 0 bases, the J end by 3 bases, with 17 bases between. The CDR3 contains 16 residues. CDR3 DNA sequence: TGCAGCGTTGAAGATGGTTGGAAACAGGGAAAAGAGACCCAGTACTTC. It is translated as CSVEDGWKQGKETQYF.

Here the CDR3 DNA reads TGCGCCAGCAGCCAGTCACCCCCGGGACTAGCGATCACAGATACGCAGTATTTT. This gives the protein CASSQSPPGLAITDTQYF. J is TRBJ2-3 and V is TRBV4-3; 10 positions agree with TRBD2. CDR1 and CDR2 (germline): LGHNA, YSLEER. V lost 3 bases and J lost 2; bases outside the gene matches: 11. CDR3 size: 18 residues.

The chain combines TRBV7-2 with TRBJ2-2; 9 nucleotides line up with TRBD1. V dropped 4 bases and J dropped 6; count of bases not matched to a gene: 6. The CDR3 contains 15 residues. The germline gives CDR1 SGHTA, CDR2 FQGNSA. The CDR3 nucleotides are TGTGCCAGCAGCTCCGGGACAGGGTATGCCGGGGAGCTGTTTTTT. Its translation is CASSSGTGYAGELFF.

The CDR3 bases are TGTGCCAGCAGCCAAGAACAGGGGTTGGCCCTCCACTTT. Its translation is CASSQEQGLALHF. The chain employs TRBV7-6 and TRBJ1-6; TRBD1 aligns across 7 bases. The CDR3 covers 13 residues. Germline V gene sequence: CDR1 SGHVS, CDR2 FNYEAQ. J gave up 14 bases and V 5 bases, and 9 bases lay outside the gene matches.

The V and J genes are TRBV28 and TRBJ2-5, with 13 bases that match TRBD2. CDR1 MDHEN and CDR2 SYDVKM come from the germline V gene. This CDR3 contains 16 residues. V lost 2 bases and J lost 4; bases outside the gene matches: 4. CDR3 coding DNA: TGTGCCAGCAGTTTACGGACTAGCGGGAGAAGAGAGACCCAGTACTTC. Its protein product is CASSLRTSGRRETQYF.

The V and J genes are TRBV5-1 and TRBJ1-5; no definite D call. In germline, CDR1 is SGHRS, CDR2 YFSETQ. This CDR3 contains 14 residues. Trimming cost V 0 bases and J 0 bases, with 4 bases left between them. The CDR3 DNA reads TGCGCCAGCAGCTTGGGGGGTAGCAATCAGCCCCAGCATTTT. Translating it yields CASSLGGSNQPQHF.

The CDR3 nucleotides read TGTGCCAGCAGCTTGGGACAGGGGGCGAGATCACCCCTCCACTTT. Translating it yields CASSLGQGARSPLHF. The gene calls are TRBV5-6 and TRBJ1-6, with TRBD1 matching 10 bases. Trimming removed 0 bases from V and 10 bases from J; junction bases left unmatched: 4. This CDR3 has 15 amino acids. Germline V gene sequence: CDR1 SGHDT, CDR2 YYEEEE.